The rows below give T cell receptor beta chains drawn from one sample of a study of control samples from healthy donors and cancer patients. Libraries were prepared by immunoSEQ multiplex PCR; TCRdb keeps only in-frame clonotypes and omits some of them. This table has some 130,000 clones, about 93% appearing once. Sequenced input: blood. The receptors were gathered from a man aged 35 to 55 in good health. Each CDR3 is given with its conserved first and last residue. A D gene is named only where the DNA matches it firmly. Clone size is shown for a subset of rows, as once, few, many or a class of expanded clone.

d_call j_call v_call clone_size cdr3_aa cdr3_nt
TRBD1 TRBJ1-1 TRBV14 . CASSRGQGADMNTEAFF TGTGCCAGCAGTCGGGGACAGGGAGCAGATATGAACACTGAAGCTTTCTTT
. TRBJ1-2 TRBV5-1 . CASSLDSRADGYTF TGCGCCAGCAGCCTCGACTCCCGGGCCGACGGCTACACCTTC
TRBD2 TRBJ2-5 TRBV29-1 few CSVGLAQETQYF TGCAGCGTTGGACTAGCGCAAGAGACCCAGTACTTC
TRBD2 TRBJ2-3 TRBV28 . CASSLGTSYYPDTQYF TGTGCCAGCAGCCTCGGGACTAGTTACTATCCAGATACGCAGTATTTT
. TRBJ2-1 TRBV27 . CAVRRPGSSYNEQFF TGTGCCGTTCGGAGGCCGGGGAGCTCCTACAATGAGCAGTTCTTC
. TRBJ1-3 TRBV2 . CASRANSGNTIYF TGTGCCAGCAGGGCAAACTCTGGAAACACCATATATTTT
. TRBJ1-2 TRBV6-1 few CASSEQRYGYTF TGTGCCAGCAGTGAACAGCGGTATGGCTACACCTTC
. TRBJ2-7 TRBV9 once CASSATIQSYEQYF TGTGCCAGCAGCGCTACGATACAGTCCTACGAGCAGTACTTC
. TRBJ1-1 TRBV6-5 once CASRRTDRNEAFF TGTGCCAGCAGGCGCACAGACCGAAATGAAGCTTTCTTT
TRBD1 TRBJ2-7 TRBV9 . CASSASGTGEEQYF TGTGCCAGCAGCGCCTCGGGGACAGGGGAGGAGCAGTACTTC
. TRBJ1-1 TRBV28 . CAVNQQQNTEAFF TGTGCCGTAAATCAGCAGCAGAACACTGAAGCTTTCTTT
. TRBJ2-2 TRBV30 . CAWSVLQGSGELFF TGTGCCTGGAGTGTCCTACAGGGTTCCGGGGAGCTGTTTTTT
. TRBJ2-7 TRBV27 . CASKERGGAGEQYF TGTGCCAGCAAGGAAAGAGGGGGGGCAGGGGAGCAGTACTTC
TRBD1 TRBJ1-1 TRBV6-5 . CASSSRTGNTEAFF TGTGCCAGCAGCTCGAGGACAGGCAACACTGAAGCTTTCTTT
. TRBJ1-4 TRBV5-1 . CASSFGGGGEKLFF TGCGCCAGCAGCTTCGGGGGCGGTGGTGAAAAACTGTTTTTT
. TRBJ1-4 TRBV6-6 . CASSQGFLEKLFF TGTGCCAGCAGCCAAGGGTTTTTAGAAAAACTGTTTTTT
TRBD1 TRBJ2-2 TRBV6-6 few CASSKGQGVTGELFF TGTGCCAGCAGTAAGGGACAGGGGGTCACCGGGGAGCTGTTTTTT
. TRBJ1-2 TRBV30 . CAWSLPRLANYGYTF TGTGCCTGGAGTCTCCCCAGACTAGCTAACTATGGCTACACCTTC
. TRBJ2-1 TRBV5-1 . CASSLMRVGNEQFF TGCGCCAGCAGCTTGATGAGGGTTGGGAATGAGCAGTTCTTC
TRBD2 TRBJ2-1 TRBV11-2 . CASSSGRLAEYNEQFF TGTGCCAGCAGCTCTGGCAGGCTAGCGGAGTACAATGAGCAGTTCTTC
TRBD1 TRBJ2-2 TRBV10-2 . CASIDRGNTGELFF TGCGCCAGTATCGACAGGGGGAACACCGGGGAGCTGTTTTTT
. TRBJ2-3 TRBV2 . CARTDGTSNTQYF TGTGCCAGAACCGACGGGACCTCGAATACGCAGTATTTT
. TRBJ1-1 TRBV20-1 . CSARLNTEAFF TGCAGTGCTAGACTGAACACTGAAGCTTTCTTT
. TRBJ2-5 TRBV2 . CASSQNALAQETQYF TGTGCCAGCAGTCAAAATGCTCTAGCCCAAGAGACCCAGTACTTC
. TRBJ1-6 TRBV30 . CAWSRSSPNSPLHF TGTGCCTGGAGTCGGAGCAGCCCTAATTCACCCCTCCACTTT
TRBD2 TRBJ2-1 TRBV5-1 . CASSLSGTYNEQFF TGCGCCAGCAGCTTGAGCGGGACCTACAATGAGCAGTTCTTC
. TRBJ2-7 TRBV7-9 few CASSRAGVKEQYF TGTGCCAGCAGCCGGGCCGGGGTAAAGGAGCAGTACTTC
. TRBJ1-5 TRBV7-2 . CASSLVPGSNQPQHF TGTGCCAGCAGCTTAGTGCCGGGTAGCAATCAGCCCCAGCATTTT
. TRBJ1-2 TRBV19 once CASSPLTGAANYGYTF TGTGCCAGTAGTCCCCTGACTGGAGCAGCTAACTATGGCTACACCTTC
. TRBJ1-1 TRBV11-2 . CASSFGAGTEAFF TGTGCCAGCAGCTTTGGGGCGGGCACTGAAGCTTTCTTT
. TRBJ1-2 TRBV15 . CATSRGGDYGYTF TGTGCCACCAGCAGAGGAGGGGACTATGGCTACACCTTC
. TRBJ2-5 TRBV7-9 . CASSERTIEETQYF TGTGCCAGCAGCGAGAGGACGATTGAAGAGACCCAGTACTTC
. TRBJ2-5 TRBV20-1 . CSAEYQETQYF TGCAGTGCTGAGTACCAAGAGACCCAGTACTTC
. TRBJ2-7 TRBV12-3/TRBV12-4 . CASSGDGPYEQYF TGTGCCAGCAGTGGCGACGGACCCTACGAGCAGTACTTC
TRBD2 TRBJ2-5 TRBV9 . CASSASGYQETQYF TGTGCCAGCAGCGCTAGCGGCTACCAAGAGACCCAGTACTTC
TRBD1 TRBJ1-5 TRBV6-1 . CASSGPGQAPGGNQPQHF TGTGCCAGCAGTGGCCCGGGACAGGCCCCAGGGGGCAATCAGCCCCAGCATTTT
. TRBJ1-1 TRBV7-6 . CASSPTAWQEAFF TGTGCCAGCAGCCCTACCGCCTGGCAGGAAGCTTTCTTT
. TRBJ1-4 TRBV5-1 . CASSPPLTRTPINEKLFF TGCGCCAGCAGCCCACCCCTGACACGGACTCCTATCAATGAAAAACTGTTTTTT
TRBD1 TRBJ1-2 TRBV30 . CAWSRTDRGNDGYTF TGTGCCTGGTCTCGAACGGACAGGGGGAACGATGGCTACACCTTC
. TRBJ1-5 TRBV3-1/TRBV3-2 few CASSPIGGDHQPQHF TGTGCCAGCAGCCCAATTGGGGGGGACCATCAGCCCCAGCATTTT
. TRBJ2-1 TRBV29-1 once CSVTRSQKNEQFF TGCAGCGTTACGAGGAGTCAGAAAAATGAGCAGTTCTTC
TRBD2 TRBJ2-1 TRBV10-1 . CASSESSGALYNEQFF TGCGCCAGCAGTGAGTCGAGCGGGGCCCTCTACAATGAGCAGTTCTTC
TRBD2 TRBJ2-3 TRBV7-3 . CASSPRGTSGGRADTQYF TGTGCCAGCAGCCCCCGGGGGACTAGCGGGGGGAGGGCAGATACGCAGTATTTT
. TRBJ1-1 TRBV20-1 . CSASPSGNTEAFF TGCAGTGCTAGTCCGTCAGGGAACACTGAAGCTTTCTTT
TRBD1 TRBJ1-2 TRBV11-2 . CASSSIFTSGNGTGDGYTF TGTGCCAGCAGCTCAATCTTTACTTCCGGTAACGGGACAGGGGATGGCTACACCTTC
. TRBJ1-5 TRBV19 . CASSMGLYSNQPQHF TGTGCCAGTAGTATGGGCCTCTATAGCAATCAGCCCCAGCATTTT
. TRBJ1-1 TRBV19 . CASSIVSGSVNTEAFF TGTGCCAGTAGTATAGTCTCGGGGTCGGTGAACACTGAAGCTTTCTTT
TRBD2 TRBJ2-3 TRBV5-4 . CASSVGRGVVDTQYF TGTGCCAGCAGCGTAGGGCGGGGGGTGGTAGATACGCAGTATTTT
TRBD2 TRBJ2-1 TRBV9 . CASKGTSEISEQFF TGTGCCAGCAAGGGGACTAGTGAGATCTCTGAGCAGTTCTTC
. TRBJ2-1 TRBV7-2 . CASSLVGSGQGAIF TGTGCCAGCAGCTTAGTGGGATCGGGGCAAGGCGCGATCTTC
. TRBJ2-3 TRBV27 . CASSLGARTDTQYF TGTGCCAGCAGTTTAGGAGCGCGGACAGATACGCAGTATTTT
TRBD1 TRBJ2-2 TRBV19 . CASRDRGDTGELFF TGTGCCAGTAGGGACAGGGGCGACACCGGGGAGCTGTTTTTT
. TRBJ1-6 TRBV19 . CASSFRESPLHF TGTGCCAGTAGCTTCAGGGAGTCACCCCTCCACTTT
TRBD1 TRBJ2-3 TRBV5-5 . CASSHGGTGALTDTQYF TGTGCCAGCAGTCATGGGGGGACAGGGGCCCTCACAGATACGCAGTATTTT
. TRBJ2-2 TRBV19 . CASRQGSGELFF TGTGCCAGTAGGCAGGGGTCCGGGGAGCTGTTTTTT
. TRBJ1-3 TRBV27 . CASSSSAPGVSHSGNTIYF TGTGCCAGCAGTTCCTCTGCCCCAGGGGTATCTCACTCTGGAAACACCATATATTTT
. TRBJ1-1 TRBV2 . CASRNRVPGTEAFF TGTGCCAGCAGAAACCGGGTCCCAGGCACTGAAGCTTTCTTT
. TRBJ1-1 TRBV19 . CATRQTMNTEAFF TGTGCCACCCGACAGACAATGAACACTGAAGCTTTCTTT
. TRBJ1-6 TRBV18 . CASSPSKDYSSYNSPLHF TGTGCCAGCTCACCTAGCAAAGACTACAGCTCCTATAATTCACCCCTCCACTTT